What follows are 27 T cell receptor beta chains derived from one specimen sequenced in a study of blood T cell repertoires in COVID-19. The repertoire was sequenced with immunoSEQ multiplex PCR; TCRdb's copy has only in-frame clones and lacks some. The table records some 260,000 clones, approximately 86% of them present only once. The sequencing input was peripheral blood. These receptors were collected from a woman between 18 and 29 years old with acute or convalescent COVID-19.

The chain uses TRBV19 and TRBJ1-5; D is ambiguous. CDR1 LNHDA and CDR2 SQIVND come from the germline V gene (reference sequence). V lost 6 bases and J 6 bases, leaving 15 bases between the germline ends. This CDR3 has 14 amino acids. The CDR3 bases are TGTGCCAGTAGCTTCGGGGTTTTCGGTCAGCCCCAGCATTTT. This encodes CASSFGVFGQPQHF.

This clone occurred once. The DNA of the CDR3 is TGTGCCAGCAGCCCTCTCCTAGCGGGAACCGGGGAGCTGTTTTTT. Translating it yields CASSPLLAGTGELFF. The rearrangement uses TRBV3-1 (or the pseudogene TRBV3-2) and TRBJ2-2, with TRBD2 matching over 9 bases. V was pared by 4 bases and J by 5 bases, with 5 bases of the junction left unmatched. The CDR3 runs 15 residues. From germline, CDR1 is LGHDT and CDR2 YNNKEL (reference sequence).

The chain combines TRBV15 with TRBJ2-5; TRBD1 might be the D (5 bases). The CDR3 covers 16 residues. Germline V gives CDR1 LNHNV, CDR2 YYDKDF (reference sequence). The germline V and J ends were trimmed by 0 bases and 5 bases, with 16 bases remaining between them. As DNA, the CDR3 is TGTGCCACCAGCAGAGATGGGGCAGGGTATACGGAGACCCAGTACTTC. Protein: CATSRDGAGYTETQYF. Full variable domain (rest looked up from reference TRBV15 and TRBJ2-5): DAMVIQNPRYQVTQFGKPVTLSCSQTLNHNVMYWYQQKSSQAPKLLFHYYDKDFNNEADTPDNFQSRRPNTSFCFLDIRSPGLGDTAMYLCATSRDGAGYTETQYFGPGTRLLVL.

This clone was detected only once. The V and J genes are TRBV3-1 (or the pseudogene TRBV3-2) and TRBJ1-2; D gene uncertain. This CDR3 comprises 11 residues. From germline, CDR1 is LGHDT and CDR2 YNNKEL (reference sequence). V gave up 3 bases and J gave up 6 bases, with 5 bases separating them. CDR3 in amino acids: CASSHGDGYTF. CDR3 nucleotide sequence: TGTGCCAGCAGCCACGGAGATGGCTACACCTTC.

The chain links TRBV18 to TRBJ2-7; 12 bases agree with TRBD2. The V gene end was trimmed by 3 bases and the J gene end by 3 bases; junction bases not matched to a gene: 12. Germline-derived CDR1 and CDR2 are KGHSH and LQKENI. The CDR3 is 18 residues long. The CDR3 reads CASSPSSQTSGSLYEQYF. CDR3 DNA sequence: TGTGCCAGCTCACCTTCATCCCAGACTAGCGGGAGTCTCTACGAGCAGTACTTC.

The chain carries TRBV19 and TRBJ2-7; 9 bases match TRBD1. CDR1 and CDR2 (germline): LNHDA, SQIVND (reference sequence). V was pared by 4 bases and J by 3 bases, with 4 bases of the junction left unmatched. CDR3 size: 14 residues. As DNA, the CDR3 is TGTGCCAGTAGTAAGGGACAGGGACGCTACGAGCAGTACTTC. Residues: CASSKGQGRYEQYF.

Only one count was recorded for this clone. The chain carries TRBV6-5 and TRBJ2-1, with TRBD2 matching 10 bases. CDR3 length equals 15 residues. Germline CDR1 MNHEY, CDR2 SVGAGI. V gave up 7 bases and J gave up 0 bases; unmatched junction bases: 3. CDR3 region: CASMTSGHSYNEQFF. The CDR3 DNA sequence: TGTGCCAGCATGACTAGCGGGCACTCCTACAATGAGCAGTTCTTC.

CDR3 region: CASSPRLTSGSGASTDTQYF. The CDR3 nucleotides read TGTGCCAGCAGCCCCCGGTTAACTAGCGGGAGTGGGGCCAGCACAGATACGCAGTATTTT. V is TRBV3-1 (or the pseudogene TRBV3-2) and J is TRBJ2-3, with 11 bases lining up with TRBD2. Germline assignment: CDR1 LGHDT and CDR2 YNNKEL (reference sequence). The CDR3 has 20 amino acids. The junction had 15 bases not matched to a gene; V was cut back by 4 bases and J by 0 bases.

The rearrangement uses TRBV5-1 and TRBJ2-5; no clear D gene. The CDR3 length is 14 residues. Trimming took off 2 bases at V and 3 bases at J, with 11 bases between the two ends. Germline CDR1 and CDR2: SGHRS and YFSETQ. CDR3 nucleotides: TGCGCCAGCAGCTTTGGCTCACCAGAAGAGACCCAGTACTTC. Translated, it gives CASSFGSPEETQYF.

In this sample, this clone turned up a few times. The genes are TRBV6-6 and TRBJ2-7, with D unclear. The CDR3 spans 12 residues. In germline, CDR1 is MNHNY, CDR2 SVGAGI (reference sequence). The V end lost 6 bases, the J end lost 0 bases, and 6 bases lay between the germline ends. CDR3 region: CASSPGSYEQYF. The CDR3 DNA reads TGTGCCAGCAGCCCCGGCTCCTACGAGCAGTACTTC.

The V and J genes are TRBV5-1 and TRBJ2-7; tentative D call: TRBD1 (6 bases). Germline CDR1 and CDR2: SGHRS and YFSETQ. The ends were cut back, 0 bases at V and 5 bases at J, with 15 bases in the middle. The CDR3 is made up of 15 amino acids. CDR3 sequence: CASSLGAGDNNEQYF. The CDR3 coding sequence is TGCGCCAGCAGCTTGGGGGCAGGGGATAACAACGAGCAGTACTTC.

CDR3 nucleotides: TGTGCCAGTAGCCAAGGGGAGGGATACAATCAGCCCCAGCATTTT. Amino acids: CASSQGEGYNQPQHF. The chain employs TRBV19 and TRBJ1-5, with a weak D call TRBD1 (5 bases). This CDR3 region has 15 residues. The V end was cut by 6 bases, the J end by 3 bases, with 15 bases between. CDR1 is LNHDA and CDR2 is SQIVND in the germline V gene (reference sequence).

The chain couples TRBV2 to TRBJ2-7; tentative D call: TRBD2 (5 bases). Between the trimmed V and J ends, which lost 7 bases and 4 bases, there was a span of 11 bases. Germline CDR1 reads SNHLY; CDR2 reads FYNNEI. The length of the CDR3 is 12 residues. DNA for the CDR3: TGTGCCAGCATTAGACGGGGATACGAGCAGTACTTC. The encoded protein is CASIRRGYEQYF.

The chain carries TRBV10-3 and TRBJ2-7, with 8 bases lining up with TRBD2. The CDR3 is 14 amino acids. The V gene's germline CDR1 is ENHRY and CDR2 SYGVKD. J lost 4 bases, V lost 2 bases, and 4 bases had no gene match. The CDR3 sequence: CAISEAGTRYEQYF. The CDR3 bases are TGTGCCATCAGTGAGGCCGGGACTAGATACGAGCAGTACTTC.

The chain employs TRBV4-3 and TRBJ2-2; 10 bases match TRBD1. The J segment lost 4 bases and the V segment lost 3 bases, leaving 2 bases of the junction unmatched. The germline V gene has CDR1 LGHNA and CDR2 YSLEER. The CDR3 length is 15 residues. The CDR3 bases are TGCGCCAGCAGCCAGAGGGACAGGGGCACCGGGGAGCTGTTTTTT. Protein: CASSQRDRGTGELFF.

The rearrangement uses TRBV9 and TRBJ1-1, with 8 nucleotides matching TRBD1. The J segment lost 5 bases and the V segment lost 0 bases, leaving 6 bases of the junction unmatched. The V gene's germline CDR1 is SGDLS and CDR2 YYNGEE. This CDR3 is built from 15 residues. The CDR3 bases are TGTGCCAGCAGCGTAGGAGGGCAGGGGGCTACTGAAGCTTTCTTT. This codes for CASSVGGQGATEAFF. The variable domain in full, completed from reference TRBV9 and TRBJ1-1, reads DSGVTQTPKHLITATGQRVTLRCSPRSGDLSVYWYQQSLDQGLQFLIQYYNGEERAKGNILERFSAQQFPDLHSELNLSSLELGDSALYFCASSVGGQGATEAFFGQGTRLTVV.

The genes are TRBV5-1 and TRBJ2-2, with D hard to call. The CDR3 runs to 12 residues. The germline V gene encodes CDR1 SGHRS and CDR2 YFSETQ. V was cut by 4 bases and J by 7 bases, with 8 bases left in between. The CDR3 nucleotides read TGCGCCAGCAGCATGTACAGCGGGGAGCTGTTTTTT. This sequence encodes CASSMYSGELFF. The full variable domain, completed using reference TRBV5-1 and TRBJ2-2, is KAGVTQTPRYLIKTRGQQVTLSCSPISGHRSVSWYQQTPGQGLQFLFEYFSETQRNKGNFPGRFSGRQFSNSRSEMNVSTLELGDSALYLCASSMYSGELFFGEGSRLTVL.

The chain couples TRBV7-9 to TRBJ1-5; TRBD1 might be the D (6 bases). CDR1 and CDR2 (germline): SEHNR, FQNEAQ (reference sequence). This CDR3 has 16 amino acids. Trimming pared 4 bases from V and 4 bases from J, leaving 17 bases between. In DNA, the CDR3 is TGTGCCAGCAGCTCCACGGTACAGGGTGAAAATCAGCCCCAGCATTTT. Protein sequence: CASSSTVQGENQPQHF.

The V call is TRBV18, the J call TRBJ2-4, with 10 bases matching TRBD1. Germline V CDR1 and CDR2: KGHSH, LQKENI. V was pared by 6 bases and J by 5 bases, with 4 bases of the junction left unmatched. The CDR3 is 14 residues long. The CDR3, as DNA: TGTGCCAGCTCCAGACAGGGGGCGGAAAACATTCAGTACTTC. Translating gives CASSRQGAENIQYF.

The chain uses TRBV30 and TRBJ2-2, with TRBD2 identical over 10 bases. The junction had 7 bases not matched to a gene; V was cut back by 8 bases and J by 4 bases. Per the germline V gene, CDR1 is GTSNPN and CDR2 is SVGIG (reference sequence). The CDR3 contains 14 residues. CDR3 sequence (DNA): TGTGCCGGGGAAAGCGGGAGGGCCACCGGGGAGCTGTTTTTT. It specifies CAGESGRATGELFF.

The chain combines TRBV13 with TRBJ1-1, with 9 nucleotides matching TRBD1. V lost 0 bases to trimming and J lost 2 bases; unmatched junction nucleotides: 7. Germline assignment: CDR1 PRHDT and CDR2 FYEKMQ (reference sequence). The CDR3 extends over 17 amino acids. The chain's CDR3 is CASSLGTGGPFNTEAFF. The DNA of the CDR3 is TGTGCCAGCAGCTTAGGGACAGGGGGGCCTTTTAACACTGAAGCTTTCTTT.

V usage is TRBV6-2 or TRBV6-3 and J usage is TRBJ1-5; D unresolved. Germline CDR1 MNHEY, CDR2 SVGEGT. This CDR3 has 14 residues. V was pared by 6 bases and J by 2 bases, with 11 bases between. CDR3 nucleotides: TGTGCCAGCAGCCCCGTCGGGGGCAATCAGCCCCAGCATTTT. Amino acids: CASSPVGGNQPQHF.

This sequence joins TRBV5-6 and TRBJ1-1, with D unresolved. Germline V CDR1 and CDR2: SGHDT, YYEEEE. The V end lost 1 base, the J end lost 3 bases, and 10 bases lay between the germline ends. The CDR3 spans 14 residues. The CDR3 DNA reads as TGTGCCAGCAGCTTGCAGTCGTTGGACACTGAAGCTTTCTTT. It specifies CASSLQSLDTEAFF.

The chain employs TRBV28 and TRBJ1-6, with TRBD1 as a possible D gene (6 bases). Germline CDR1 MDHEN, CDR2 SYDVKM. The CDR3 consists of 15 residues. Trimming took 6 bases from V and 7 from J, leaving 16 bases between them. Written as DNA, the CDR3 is TGTGCCAGCAGGAGTACAGGGCGCGGCAATTCACCCCTCCACTTT. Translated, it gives CASRSTGRGNSPLHF.

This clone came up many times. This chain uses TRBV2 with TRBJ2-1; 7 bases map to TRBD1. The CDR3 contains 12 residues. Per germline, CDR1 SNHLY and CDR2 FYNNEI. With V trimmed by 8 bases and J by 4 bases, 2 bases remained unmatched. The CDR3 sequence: CASGQEYNEQFF. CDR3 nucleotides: TGTGCCAGCGGACAGGAATACAATGAGCAGTTCTTC.

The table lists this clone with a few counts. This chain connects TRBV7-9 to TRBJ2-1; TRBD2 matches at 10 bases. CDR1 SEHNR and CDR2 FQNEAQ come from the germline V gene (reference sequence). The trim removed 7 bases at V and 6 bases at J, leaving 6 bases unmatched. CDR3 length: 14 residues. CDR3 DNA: TGTGCCAGCAAGAAACTAGCGGGGCCCAATGAGCAGTTCTTC. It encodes CASKKLAGPNEQFF.

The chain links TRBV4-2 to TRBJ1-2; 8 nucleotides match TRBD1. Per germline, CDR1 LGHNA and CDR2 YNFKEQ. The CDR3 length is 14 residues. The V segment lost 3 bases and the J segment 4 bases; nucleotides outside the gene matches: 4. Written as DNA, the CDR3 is TGTGCCAGCAGCCAGAACACAGGGGGCTATGGCTACACCTTC. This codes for CASSQNTGGYGYTF.